Listed here is a single TCR beta chain. This sample's time point: newly diagnosed GD, antithyroid drugs for less than 3 months. Extracted RNA from PBMCs served as the source of the TCR library. This sample was taken from a study of regulatory T cells in long-lasting Graves disease. TCR beta libraries were built with iRepertoire HTBI primers and Arm-PCR of CDR3 regions. TCRdb reprocessed the multiplex PCR reads via MiXCR and lists one record per CDR3 protein. The sample has about 430,000 distinct CDR3 sequences; 15% are singletons. The V end lost 1 base, the J end lost 7 bases, and 8 bases lay between the germline ends. The CDR3 covers 12 residues. Germline loops: CDR1 PRHDT, CDR2 FYEKMQ (reference sequence). Separately, the same data were catalogued under a study of T cells in Graves' hyperthyroidism and ophthalmopathy. That study reports: Blood also contained most expanded thyroid clonotypes above 0.001.

This clonotype was obtained from a woman between 40 and 55 years old with Graves disease. The sequences come from peripheral blood mononuclear cells (PBMCs), collected at new diagnosis, from a patient treated with antithyroid drugs. This chain connects TRBV13 to TRBJ2-7, with D perhaps matching TRBD1 (5 bases). The CDR3 reads CASSLEGREQYF. In DNA form, the CDR3 reads TGTGCCAGCAGCTTAGAGGGGCGGGAGCAGTACTTC. Supplemented by reference TRBV13 and TRBJ2-7, the full variable domain reads AAGVIQSPRHLIKEKRETATLKCYPIPRHDTVYWYQQGPGQDPQFLISFYEKMQSDKGSIPDRFSAQQFSDYHSELNMSSLELGDSALYFCASSLEGREQYFGPGTRLTVT.